This entry lists 10 T cell receptor beta chains sequenced from one sample in a study of Graves' ophthalmopathy and Graves' hyperthyroidism. Amplification of TCR beta CDR3 regions used RNA transcripts. RT-PCR with HTBI primers came first, then second-round multiplex PCR. TCRdb passed the multiplex PCR reads through MiXCR, listing each CDR3 protein once. The data show roughly 400,000 distinct CDR3 sequences, about a sixth seen once. The sample taken for sequencing was peripheral blood. All receptors derive from an adult woman with stable Graves' hyperthyroidism.

This clonotype has at least ten counts. The chain carries TRBV19 and TRBJ1-2; D is uncertain. Trimming removed 3 bases from V and 0 bases from J, with 8 bases in between. The CDR3 length is 14 residues. CDR1 LNHDA and CDR2 SQIVND come from the germline V gene (reference sequence). The DNA for the CDR3 is TGTGCCAGTAGTATCGACGGCCCTAACTATGGCTACACCTTC. Translating it yields CASSIDGPNYGYTF.

This clonotype appeared many times. The chain carries TRBV11-3 and TRBJ2-7; D gene unclear. From germline, CDR1 is SGHNT and CDR2 YENEEA. CDR3 size: 13 residues. V was trimmed by 4 bases and J by 2 bases, leaving 9 bases between them. The CDR3 sequence is CASSSVAAYEQYF. The CDR3, as DNA: TGTGCCAGCAGCTCCGTAGCCGCCTACGAGCAGTACTTC.

This clonotype came up many times. The CDR3 sequence: CASGGPGQATYNYGYTF. As DNA, the CDR3 is TGTGCCAGCGGAGGTCCGGGACAGGCGACTTATAACTATGGCTACACCTTC. The chain combines TRBV7-2 with TRBJ1-2, with TRBD1 identical over 8 bases. The length of the CDR3 is 17 residues. Germline-derived CDR1 and CDR2 are SGHTA and FQGNSA. V shed 8 bases and J 1 base; nucleotides not matched to a gene: 15.

The V call is TRBV3-1, the J call TRBJ2-2; 12 bases align to TRBD2. The V segment lost 3 bases and the J segment 5 bases; nucleotides outside the gene matches: 10. CDR3 length equals 18 residues. The V gene's germline CDR1 is LGHDT and CDR2 YNNKEL (reference sequence). The CDR3 DNA follows: TGTGCCAGCAGCCATCCCGTGACTAGCGGGAGTGTTACCGGGGAGCTGTTTTTT. This sequence encodes CASSHPVTSGSVTGELFF.

This clonotype was counted ten times or more. The chain is built from TRBV12-3 or TRBV12-4 and TRBJ2-2, with a tentative D call TRBD1 (5 bases). V lost 5 bases to trimming and J lost 4 bases, with 11 bases between them. This CDR3 is built from 14 residues. In DNA form, the CDR3 reads TGTGCCAGCAGTAAGATCAGGGCCACCGGGGAGCTGTTTTTT. Protein sequence: CASSKIRATGELFF.

This clonotype was recorded many times. The genes are TRBV12-3 or TRBV12-4 and TRBJ2-2; D unclear. The CDR3 extends over 13 amino acids. V was shortened by 7 bases and J by 5 bases, with 11 bases between the two germline ends. CDR3 bases: TGTGCCAGCAACCCTACGAGAACCGGGGAGCTGTTTTTT. Protein: CASNPTRTGELFF.

This clonotype was recorded many times. The chain has TRBV12-3 or TRBV12-4 and TRBJ1-1; TRBD1 aligns across 8 bases. The trim removed 6 bases at V and 4 bases at J, leaving 13 bases unmatched. This CDR3 has 16 amino acids. CDR3 protein: CASSPRTGREGTEAFF. The CDR3 DNA sequence: TGTGCCAGCAGCCCCCGGACAGGGAGGGAAGGCACTGAAGCTTTCTTT.

The chain joins TRBV28 to TRBJ1-2, with TRBD1 identical over 7 bases. CDR1 and CDR2 (germline): MDHEN, SYDVKM. The CDR3 consists of 14 residues. V lost 7 bases and J lost 4; bases outside the gene matches: 9. In DNA, the CDR3 is TGTGCCAGCACAAAGGGTACAGGGGCCTATGGCTACACCTTC. Protein product: CASTKGTGAYGYTF.

This clonotype was detected ten times or more. This chain connects TRBV7-2 to TRBJ2-5; no definite D call. There are 14 residues in the CDR3. From germline, CDR1 is SGHTA and CDR2 FQGNSA. V was pared by 1 base and J by 5 bases, with 11 bases between. The CDR3 DNA reads as TGTGCCAGCAGCTTAGTCTGGGGTGGTGAGACCCAGTACTTC. Encoded protein: CASSLVWGGETQYF. Together with reference TRBV7-2 and TRBJ2-5, the CDR3 gives the full variable domain: GAGVSQSPSNKVTEKGKDVELRCDPISGHTALYWYRQSLGQGLEFLIYFQGNSAPDKSGLPSDRFSAERTGGSVSTLTIQRTQQEDSAVYLCASSLVWGGETQYFGPGTRLLVL.

This chain uses TRBV25-1 with TRBJ1-1; 7 bases align to TRBD1. The CDR3 is 14 residues long. After removal of 4 bases from V and 6 bases from J, the junction contained 8 bases not matched to a gene. Per germline, CDR1 MGHDK and CDR2 SYGVNS. DNA for the CDR3: TGTGCCAGCAGTGGACACAGGGGATCCGCTGAAGCTTTCTTT. Amino acid sequence: CASSGHRGSAEAFF.